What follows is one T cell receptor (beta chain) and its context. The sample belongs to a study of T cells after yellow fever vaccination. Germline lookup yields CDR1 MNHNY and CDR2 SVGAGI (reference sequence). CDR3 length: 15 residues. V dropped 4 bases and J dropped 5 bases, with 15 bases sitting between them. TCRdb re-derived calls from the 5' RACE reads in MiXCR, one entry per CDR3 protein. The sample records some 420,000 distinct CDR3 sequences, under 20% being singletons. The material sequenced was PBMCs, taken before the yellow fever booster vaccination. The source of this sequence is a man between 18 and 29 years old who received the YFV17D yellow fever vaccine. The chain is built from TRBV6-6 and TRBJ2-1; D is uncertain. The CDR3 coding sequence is TGTGCCAGCAGTTTTCGTGGTGGGCTAAACAATGAGCAGTTCTTC. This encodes CASSFRGGLNNEQFF.